The clone carrying this T cell receptor (beta chain) showed up just a few times. The data derive from a study of T cells after yellow fever vaccination. As for the study in general: Tscm, CM, EM and EMRA memory subsets were sorted by CD3, CD45RA, CCR7 and CD95.

Germline loops: CDR1 MNHNY, CDR2 SVGAGI (reference sequence). J gave up 4 bases and V 5 bases, and 7 bases lay outside the gene matches. The CDR3 runs 14 residues. Overall study findings and caveats: Abundant clonotypes from the bulk population could have been carried over as contaminants into FACS-sorted repertoires.

TCR cDNA, made by 5'RACE template switching, carried an added universal primer site and UMIs. MiXCR was run by TCRdb on the 5' RACE reads, yielding one entry per CDR3 protein. Counted here are tens of thousands of distinct CDR3 sequences, 4.5% occurring once; the ten biggest clones make up 30% to 45%. This rearrangement joins TRBV6-6 to TRBJ2-5; 7 bases agree with TRBD1. The source was PBMCs, either bulk or a sorted T-cell subset (CD4+, CD8+, memory, or dextramer-sorted; not recorded which), collected on the day of the yellow fever booster vaccination. This TCR derives from a man younger than 30 who received the YFV17D yellow fever vaccine. The CDR3 loop reads CASSERDSRETQYF. For the CDR3, the DNA is TGTGCCAGCAGTGAACGGGACAGTAGAGAGACCCAGTACTTC.